The 5 T cell receptor beta chains listed next were all sequenced from one sample in a study of T cells in Graves' hyperthyroidism and ophthalmopathy. There were TCR beta CDR3 regions amplified from RNA transcripts. A set of HTBI primers served as the primers for a first-round RT-PCR of the TCR CDR3. TCRdb independently ran MiXCR on the multiplex PCR reads; one entry per CDR3 protein. The data show 450,000 to 600,000 distinct CDR3 sequences, with less than 15% seen just once and approximately 14% held by the top ten. The specimen was blood. Source of these receptors: a woman aged 40 to 50 with Graves' hyperthyroidism.

This clonotype was seen ten or more times. This sequence joins TRBV6-1 and TRBJ2-7; 13 bases map to TRBD2. The CDR3 spans 14 residues. With 1 base clipped from V and 8 bases from J, the junction kept 2 bases outside the gene matches. Per germline, CDR1 MNHNS and CDR2 SASEGT. In DNA, the CDR3 is TGTGCCAGCAGTGAAGGGACTAGCGGGAGAAAGCAGTACTTC. Amino acids: CASSEGTSGRKQYF.

In this sample, this clonotype turned up a few times. The chain uses TRBV20-1 and TRBJ2-7, with D possibly matching TRBD1 (6 bases). Germline CDR1 and CDR2: DFQATT and SNEGSKA (reference sequence). This CDR3 has 11 amino acids. V was trimmed by 4 bases and J by 4 bases, leaving 8 bases between them. CDR3 nucleotide sequence: TGCAGTGCTATGGGGGCGTACGAGCAGTACTTC. It encodes CSAMGAYEQYF.

In this sample, this clonotype turned up a few times. This sequence joins TRBV30 and TRBJ1-5; D ambiguous. The CDR3 consists of 14 residues. Trimming removed 0 bases from V and 5 bases from J, with 11 bases in between. Per the germline V gene, CDR1 is GTSNPN and CDR2 is SVGIG (reference sequence). Here the CDR3 reads CAWSVWAADQPQHF. CDR3 nucleotides: TGTGCCTGGAGTGTATGGGCGGCTGATCAGCCCCAGCATTTT.

This chain links TRBV19 with TRBJ2-5, with no clear D. Trimming shortened V by 8 bases and J by 0 bases, and 10 bases separated the two germline ends. Per the germline V gene, CDR1 is LNHDA and CDR2 is SQIVND (reference sequence). CDR3 size: 13 residues. This CDR3 is CASRSPYQETQYF. For the CDR3, the DNA is TGTGCCAGTCGCTCGCCGTACCAAGAGACCCAGTACTTC.

This clonotype was observed many times. The chain couples TRBV12-3 or TRBV12-4 to TRBJ1-2, with a tentative D call TRBD1 (5 bases). V lost 4 bases to trimming and J lost 4 bases, with 10 bases between them. The CDR3 length is 13 residues. The CDR3, as DNA: TGTGCCAGCAGTTCCGACAGCCCCTATGGCTACACCTTC. It translates to CASSSDSPYGYTF.